Shown below are 5 T cell receptor beta chains from a single sample sequenced in a study of shared clonotypes between healthy human individuals. TCRdb's copy holds only in-frame clones and misses some; the assay was immunoSEQ multiplex PCR. The data show approximately 500,000 clones, 90% to 96% seen once. Sequencing used naive CD4+ T cells sorted from blood. The sample's subset: CD45RA+ positively selected. Every receptor here comes from a woman aged 25 to 39 in good health.

V and J are TRBV27 and TRBJ2-5, with unresolved D. The J call may be faulty, since TRBJ2-7 better matches the DNA end. From germline, CDR1 is MNHEY and CDR2 SMNVEV (reference sequence). The CDR3 has 12 amino acids. CDR3 residues: CASRTVGGEQYF. The DNA of the CDR3 is TGTGCCAGCAGGACGGTGGGCGGCGAGCAGTACTTC.

The chain uses TRBV12-5 and TRBJ1-2, with D unresolved. Germline CDR1 is LGHNT and CDR2 is FRNRAP. V was shortened by 0 bases and J by 8 bases, with 25 bases between the two germline ends. This CDR3 spans 18 amino acids. The CDR3 DNA reads TGTGCTAGTGGTTTGGTACTATTGGGCGGGTCTTCCTTGGTGGGCTACACCTTC. It translates to CASGLVLLGGSSLVGYTF.

This sequence joins TRBV19 and TRBJ1-1, with unresolved D. The V gene lost 5 bases and the J gene lost 2 bases, with 9 bases spanning the gap. CDR1 is LNHDA and CDR2 is SQIVND in the germline V gene (reference sequence). The CDR3 is 13 residues long. CDR3 amino acids: CASSARGNTEAFF. The CDR3 DNA reads as TGTGCCAGTAGTGCCAGAGGAAACACTGAAGCTTTCTTT.

The V call is TRBV30, the J call TRBJ2-1, with a weak D call TRBD2 (6 bases). Germline CDR1 GTSNPN, CDR2 SVGIG (reference sequence). Trimming pared 5 bases from V and 8 bases from J, leaving 16 bases between. The CDR3 loop spans 13 amino acids. CDR3 protein: CAWSPPVADEQFF. The DNA for the CDR3 is TGTGCCTGGTCTCCCCCGGTAGCGGATGAGCAGTTCTTC.

This chain joins TRBV7-2 and TRBJ2-2, with D tentatively TRBD2 (6 bases). The V end lost 2 bases, the J end lost 4 bases, and 11 bases lay between the germline ends. In germline, CDR1 is SGHTA, CDR2 FQGNSA. The CDR3 has 15 amino acids. CDR3 amino acids: CASSLFGGSTGELFF. CDR3 nucleotides: TGTGCCAGCAGCTTATTTGGGGGGAGCACCGGGGAGCTGTTTTTT.